This TCR beta chain was obtained from a study of shared clonotypes between healthy human individuals. Whole-study findings and limits: Sampling included only blood; tissue repertoires likely differ.

With regard to this clone: Its antigen remains unidentified.

TCRdb keeps only in-frame clones here, not all; method: immunoSEQ multiplex PCR. The table has some 550,000 clones, almost 97% seen once. Germline CDR1 reads MDHEN; CDR2 reads SYDVKM. The CDR3 sequence is 15 residues long. Trimming removed 7 bases from V and 6 bases from J; junction bases left unmatched: 11. The TCR sequence derives from a woman younger than 45 in good health. The chain carries TRBV28 and TRBJ2-1; 8 nucleotides match TRBD1. The specimen sequenced was naive CD4+ T cells sorted from blood. Subset meaning: CD45RA+ positively selected. This CDR3 is CASNPPGQDSNEQFF. CDR3 nucleotide sequence: TGTGCCAGCAATCCGCCGGGACAGGACAGCAATGAGCAGTTCTTC.